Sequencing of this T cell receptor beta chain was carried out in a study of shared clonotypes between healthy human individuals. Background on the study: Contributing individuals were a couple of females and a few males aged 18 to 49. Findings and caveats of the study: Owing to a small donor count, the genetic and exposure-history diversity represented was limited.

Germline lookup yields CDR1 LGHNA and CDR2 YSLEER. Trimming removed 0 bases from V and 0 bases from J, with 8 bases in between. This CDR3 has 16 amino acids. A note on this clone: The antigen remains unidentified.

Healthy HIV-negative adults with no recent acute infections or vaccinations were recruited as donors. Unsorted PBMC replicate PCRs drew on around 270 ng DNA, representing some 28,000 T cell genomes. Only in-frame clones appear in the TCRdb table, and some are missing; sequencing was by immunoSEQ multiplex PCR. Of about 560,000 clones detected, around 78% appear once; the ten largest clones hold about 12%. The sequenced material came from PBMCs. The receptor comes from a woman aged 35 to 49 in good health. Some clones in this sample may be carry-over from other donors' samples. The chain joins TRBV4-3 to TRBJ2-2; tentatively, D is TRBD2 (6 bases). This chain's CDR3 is CASSQEIAANTGELFF. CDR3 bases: TGCGCCAGCAGCCAAGAGATAGCGGCGAACACCGGGGAGCTGTTTTTT.